The rows below give T cell receptor beta chains drawn from one sample of a study of Ad26.COV2.S vaccination and SARS-CoV-2 variants. Some clones are missing from TCRdb's copy, which holds only in-frame ones; the method was immunoSEQ multiplex PCR. There are more than 120,000 clones in the sample; roughly 89% occur only once, and 4% to 6% lies in the top ten. The sample was peripheral blood, taken after recovery from COVID-19. These receptor sequences come from a human donor who had recovered from COVID-19. Each CDR3 is given with its conserved first and last residue. D genes are given only for firm matches.

D gene,V gene,J gene,CDR3 DNA,CDR3 protein
TRBD2,TRBV28,TRBJ2-1,TGTGCCAGCAGTCCCTCGGGGGGGGTCGTCGGTGAGCAGTTCTTC,CASSPSGGVVGEQFF
-,TRBV6-5,TRBJ2-7,TGTGCCAGCAGGTACCAGCCGGGCCTCGAGGAGCAGTACTTC,CASRYQPGLEEQYF
-,TRBV6-5,TRBJ1-2,TGTGCCAGCAGTTACGCACAGCCGACCGGCTACACCTTC,CASSYAQPTGYTF
-,TRBV2,TRBJ1-2,TGTGCCACCTCCGGGCACTATGGCTACACCTTC,CATSGHYGYTF
TRBD2,TRBV14,TRBJ2-1,TGTGCCAGCAGCCAATTTCTCTTGCGGGGGGGCTTAAATGAGCAGTTCTTC,CASSQFLLRGGLNEQFF
TRBD2,TRBV19,TRBJ2-3,TGTGCCAGTAGTATCTACGGGGGGAGCACAGATACGCAGTATTTT,CASSIYGGSTDTQYF
-,TRBV30,TRBJ1-2,TGTGCCTGGAGCGCTCAGGACGGCTCTCTAGAAGGCTACACCTTC,CAWSAQDGSLEGYTF
-,TRBV7-2,TRBJ1-4,TGTGCCAGCAGTCCAGACAGTTACAATGAAAAACTGTTTTTT,CASSPDSYNEKLFF
-,TRBV7-7,TRBJ2-2,TGTGCTAGCAGCTTAGCCCGGTTGGGCGGGGAGCTGTTTTTT,CASSLARLGGELFF
-,TRBV5-6,TRBJ2-7,TGTGCCAGCAGTTACTCACACGAGCAGTACTTC,CASSYSHEQYF
-,TRBV14,TRBJ1-2,TGTGCCAGCAGCCAAGCCCCTTCACAGGGCTATGGCTACACCTTC,CASSQAPSQGYGYTF
TRBD1,TRBV4-3,TRBJ1-2,TGCGCCAGCAGCCAAGATCTAAGGACAGGGGATGGCTACACCTTC,CASSQDLRTGDGYTF
-,TRBV19,TRBJ1-1,TGTGCCAGTACATGGGGGAACACTGAAGCTTTCTTT,CASTWGNTEAFF
TRBD1,TRBV7-2,TRBJ2-7,TGTGCCAGCAGCGACAGGGTTTACGAGCAGTACTTC,CASSDRVYEQYF
TRBD1,TRBV23-1,TRBJ2-7,TGCGCCAGCAAAAAGTCCCAGCGGACAGGGGGAACCTCCTACGAGCAGTACTTC,CASKKSQRTGGTSYEQYF
-,TRBV6-5,TRBJ2-3,TGTGCCAGCGGCCACAGGGTAGATACGCAGTATTTT,CASGHRVDTQYF